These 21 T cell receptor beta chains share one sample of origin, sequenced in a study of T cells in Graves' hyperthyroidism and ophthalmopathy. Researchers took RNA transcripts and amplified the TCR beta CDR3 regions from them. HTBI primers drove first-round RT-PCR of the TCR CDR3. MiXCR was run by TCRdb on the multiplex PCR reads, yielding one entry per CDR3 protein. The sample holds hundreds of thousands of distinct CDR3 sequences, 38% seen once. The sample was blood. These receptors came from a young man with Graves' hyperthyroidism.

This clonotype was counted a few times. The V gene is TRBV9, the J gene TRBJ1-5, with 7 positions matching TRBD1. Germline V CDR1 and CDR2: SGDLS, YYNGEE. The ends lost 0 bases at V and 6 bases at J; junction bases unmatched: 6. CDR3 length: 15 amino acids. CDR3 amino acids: CASSVGGGAGQPQHF. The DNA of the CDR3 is TGTGCCAGCAGCGTAGGAGGGGGCGCAGGTCAGCCCCAGCATTTT.

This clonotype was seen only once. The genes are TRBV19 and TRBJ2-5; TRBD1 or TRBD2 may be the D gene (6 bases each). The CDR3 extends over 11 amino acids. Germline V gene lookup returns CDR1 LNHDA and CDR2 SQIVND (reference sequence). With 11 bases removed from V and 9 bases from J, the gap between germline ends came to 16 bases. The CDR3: CAWSGRGAQYF. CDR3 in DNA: TGTGCCTGGAGTGGAAGGGGGGCCCAGTACTTC.

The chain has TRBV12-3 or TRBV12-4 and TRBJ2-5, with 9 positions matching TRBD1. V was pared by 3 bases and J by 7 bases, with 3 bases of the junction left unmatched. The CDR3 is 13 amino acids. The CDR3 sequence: CASSFGQGPTQYF. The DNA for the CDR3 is TGTGCCAGCAGTTTTGGACAGGGGCCGACCCAGTACTTC.

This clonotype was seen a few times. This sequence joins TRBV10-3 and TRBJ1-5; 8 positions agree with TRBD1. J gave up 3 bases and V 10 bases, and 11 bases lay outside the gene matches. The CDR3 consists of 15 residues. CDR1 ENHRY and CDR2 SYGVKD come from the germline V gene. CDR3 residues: CATGTGGAYNQPQHF. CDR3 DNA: TGTGCCACCGGGACAGGAGGGGCCTACAATCAGCCCCAGCATTTT.

The CDR3 coding sequence is TGTGCCAGCAGTGAAGATTTAGGGGGTAGGAGCAATCAGCCCCAGCATTTT. It yields the protein CASSEDLGGRSNQPQHF. The chain carries TRBV2 and TRBJ1-5, with TRBD1 as a possible D gene (6 bases). The V gene's germline CDR1 is SNHLY and CDR2 FYNNEI. CDR3 length: 17 amino acids. V gave up 1 base and J gave up 1 base, with 14 bases separating them.

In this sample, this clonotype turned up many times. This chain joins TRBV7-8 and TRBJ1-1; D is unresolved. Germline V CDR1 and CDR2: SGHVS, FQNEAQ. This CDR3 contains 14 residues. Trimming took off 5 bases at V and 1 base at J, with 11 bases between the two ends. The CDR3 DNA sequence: TGTGCCAGCAGCCTAACAGCTCCGAACACTGAAGCTTTCTTT. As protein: CASSLTAPNTEAFF.

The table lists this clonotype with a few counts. The CDR3, as DNA: TGTGCCAGCAGCCTGTGGGGGCGCGGGAAGAACACTGAAGCTTTCTTT. Translating it yields CASSLWGRGKNTEAFF. The chain recombines TRBV12-3 or TRBV12-4 with TRBJ1-1, with D possibly TRBD1 on 6 matching bases. CDR3 length equals 16 residues. The V end was cut by 6 bases, the J end by 1 base, with 18 bases between.

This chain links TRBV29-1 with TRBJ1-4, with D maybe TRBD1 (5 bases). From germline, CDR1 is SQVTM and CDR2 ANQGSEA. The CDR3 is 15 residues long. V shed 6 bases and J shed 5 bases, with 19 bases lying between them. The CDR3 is CSVKRTTDGNEKLFF. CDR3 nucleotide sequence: TGCAGCGTGAAACGGACAACGGACGGGAATGAAAAACTGTTTTTT.

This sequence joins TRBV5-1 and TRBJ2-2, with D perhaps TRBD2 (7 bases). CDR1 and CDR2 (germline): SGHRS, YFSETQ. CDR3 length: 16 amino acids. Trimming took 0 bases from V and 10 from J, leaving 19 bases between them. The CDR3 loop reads CASSLGLSGGNAELFF. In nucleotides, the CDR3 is TGCGCCAGCAGCTTGGGGCTGTCGGGGGGCAACGCGGAGCTGTTTTTT.

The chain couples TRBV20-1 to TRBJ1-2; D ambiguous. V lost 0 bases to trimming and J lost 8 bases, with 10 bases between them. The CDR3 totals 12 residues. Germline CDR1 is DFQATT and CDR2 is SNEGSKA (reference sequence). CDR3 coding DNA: TGCAGTGCTAGAGATCACCCCTACGGCTACACCTTC. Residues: CSARDHPYGYTF.

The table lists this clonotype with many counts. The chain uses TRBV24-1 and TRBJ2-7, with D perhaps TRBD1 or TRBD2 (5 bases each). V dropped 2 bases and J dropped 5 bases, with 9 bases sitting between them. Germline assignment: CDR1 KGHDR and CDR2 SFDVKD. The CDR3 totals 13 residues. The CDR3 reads CATSDSGADEQYF. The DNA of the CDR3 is TGTGCCACCAGTGATTCCGGGGCCGACGAGCAGTACTTC.

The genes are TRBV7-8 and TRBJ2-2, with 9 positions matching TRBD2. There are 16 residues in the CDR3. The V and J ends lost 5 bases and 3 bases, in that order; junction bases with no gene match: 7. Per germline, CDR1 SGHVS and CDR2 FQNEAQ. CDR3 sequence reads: CASSRLAGRYTGELFF. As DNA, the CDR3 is TGTGCCAGCAGCAGGCTAGCGGGACGGTACACCGGGGAGCTGTTTTTT.

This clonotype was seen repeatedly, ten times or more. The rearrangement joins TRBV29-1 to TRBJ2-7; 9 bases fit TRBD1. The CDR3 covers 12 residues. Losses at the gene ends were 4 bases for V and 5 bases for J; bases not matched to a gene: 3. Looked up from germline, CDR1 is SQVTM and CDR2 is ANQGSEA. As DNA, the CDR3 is TGCAGCGTTGCGACAGGGGGTGACGAGCAGTACTTC. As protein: CSVATGGDEQYF.

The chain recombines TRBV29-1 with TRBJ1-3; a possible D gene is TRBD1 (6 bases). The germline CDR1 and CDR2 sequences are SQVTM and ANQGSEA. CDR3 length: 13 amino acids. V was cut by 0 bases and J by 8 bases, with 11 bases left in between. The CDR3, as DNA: TGCAGCGTTGAAGAGGGCAGGGGTGACACCATATATTTT. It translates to CSVEEGRGDTIYF. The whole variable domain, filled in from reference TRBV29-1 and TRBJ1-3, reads SAVISQKPSRDICQRGTSLTIQCQVDSQVTMMFWYRQQPGQSLTLIATANQGSEATYESGFVIDKFPISRPNLTFSTLTVSNMSPEDSSIYLCSVEEGRGDTIYFGEGSWLTVV.

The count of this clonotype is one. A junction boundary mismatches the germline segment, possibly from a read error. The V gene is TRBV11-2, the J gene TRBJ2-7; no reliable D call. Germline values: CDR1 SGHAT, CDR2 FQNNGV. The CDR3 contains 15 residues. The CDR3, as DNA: TGTGCCGGCAGCTTAGAGCGCTGGTTGATGGACGAGCAGTACTTC. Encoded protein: CAGSLERWLMDEQYF.

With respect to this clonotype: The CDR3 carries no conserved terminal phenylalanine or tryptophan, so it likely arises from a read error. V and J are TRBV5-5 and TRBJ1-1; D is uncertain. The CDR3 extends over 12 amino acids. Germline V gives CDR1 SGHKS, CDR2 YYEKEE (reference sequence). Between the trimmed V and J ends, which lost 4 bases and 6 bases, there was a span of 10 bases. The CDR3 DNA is TGTGCCAGCAGCGCCGGCGGGCCTGAAGCTTTCTGT. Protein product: CASSAGGPEAFC.

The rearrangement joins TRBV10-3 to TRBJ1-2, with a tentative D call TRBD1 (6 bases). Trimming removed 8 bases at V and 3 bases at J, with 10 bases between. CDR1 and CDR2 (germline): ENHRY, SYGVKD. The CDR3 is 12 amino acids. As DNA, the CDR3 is TGTGCCATCGCGGCAGGGGACTATGGCTACACCTTC. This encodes CAIAAGDYGYTF.

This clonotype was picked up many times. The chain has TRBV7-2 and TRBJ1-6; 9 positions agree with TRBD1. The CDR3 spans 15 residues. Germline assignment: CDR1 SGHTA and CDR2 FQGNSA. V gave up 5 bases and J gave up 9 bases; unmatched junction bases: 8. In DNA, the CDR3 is TGTGCCAGCAGCACAACGACAGGGGGTACTTCACCCCTCCACTTT. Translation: CASSTTTGGTSPLHF.

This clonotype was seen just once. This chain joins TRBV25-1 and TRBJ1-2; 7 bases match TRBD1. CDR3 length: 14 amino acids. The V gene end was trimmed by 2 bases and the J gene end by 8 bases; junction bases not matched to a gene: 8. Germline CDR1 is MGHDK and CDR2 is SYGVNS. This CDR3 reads CASSERTGAGGYTF. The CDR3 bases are TGTGCCAGCAGTGAACGTACAGGGGCAGGCGGCTACACCTTC.

CDR3 DNA sequence: TGTGCCAGCAAGAACGGACTAGCGAACTACAATGAGCAGTTCTTC. Protein sequence: CASKNGLANYNEQFF. The rearrangement links TRBV2 to TRBJ2-1, with 9 bases matching TRBD2. CDR1 SNHLY and CDR2 FYNNEI come from the germline V gene. CDR3 length: 15 residues. V shed 7 bases, J shed 3 bases, and the junction held 7 bases outside the gene matches.

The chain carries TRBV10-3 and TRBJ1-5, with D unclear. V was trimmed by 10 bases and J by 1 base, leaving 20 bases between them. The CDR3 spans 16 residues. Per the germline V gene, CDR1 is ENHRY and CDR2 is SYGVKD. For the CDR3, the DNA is TGTGCCAGCAGGACTAATGGGGTCAGGAGCAATCAGCCCCAGCATTTT. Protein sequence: CASRTNGVRSNQPQHF.